These 8 T cell receptor beta chains were all obtained from the same sample, sequenced in a study of T cell clonotyping in hematopoietic cell transplantation. Time point in this sample: recipient sample about 28 days before transplant, after cytoreduction. Clones were sequenced by immunoSEQ multiplex PCR, and TCRdb holds only the in-frame ones, with some missing. The repertoire holds several thousand clones, with 70% to 85% as singletons. Sequences were derived from peripheral blood mononuclear cells, sampled before stem cell transplant. The source of these receptors is a man in his 60s with acute myeloid leukemia. Some clones in this sample may be carry-over from other donors' samples.

The V gene is TRBV4-1, the J gene TRBJ2-3, with TRBD2 matching over 9 bases. Germline CDR1 MGHRA, CDR2 YSYEKL. The CDR3 is 15 amino acids. Trimming at V came to 7 bases and at J to 7 bases, leaving 12 bases not matched to a gene. CDR3 amino acids: CASTQASGVQYTQYF. The CDR3 DNA sequence: TGCGCCAGCACCCAGGCTAGCGGGGTCCAGTATACGCAGTATTTT.

V and J are TRBV20-1 and TRBJ2-1; 7 positions agree with TRBD2. CDR3 size: 11 residues. CDR1 and CDR2 from the germline V gene are DFQATT and SNEGSKA (reference sequence). Trimming cost V 3 bases and J 7 bases; bases outside gene matches: 0. CDR3 bases: TGCAGTGCTAGGGGAGGGAATGAGCAGTTCTTC. Protein: CSARGGNEQFF.

V is TRBV7-9 and J is TRBJ2-3; D ambiguous. Germline V gene data show CDR1 as SEHNR and CDR2 as FQNEAQ (reference sequence). The V end lost 0 bases, the J end lost 2 bases, and 9 bases lay between the germline ends. This CDR3 spans 15 amino acids. CDR3 sequence (DNA): TGTGCCAGCAGCTTAGCGGTACAGATCACAGATACGCAGTATTTT. Its protein product is CASSLAVQITDTQYF.

The V and J genes are TRBV7-3 and TRBJ2-5, with unresolved D. The CDR3 extends over 13 amino acids. Germline V gives CDR1 SGHTA, CDR2 FQGTGA. V gave up 0 bases and J gave up 2 bases, with 4 bases separating them. This chain's CDR3 is CASSLTPQETQYF. The DNA of the CDR3 is TGTGCCAGCAGCTTAACTCCACAAGAGACCCAGTACTTC.

The table lists this clone with a few counts. This chain connects TRBV5-1 to TRBJ2-2, with D perhaps matching TRBD2 (5 bases). The CDR3 has 17 amino acids. Germline values: CDR1 SGHRS, CDR2 YFSETQ. Deletions cut 5 bases from V and 2 bases from J, with 19 bases between. CDR3 in DNA: TGCGCCAGCAGTTCCCCGAAATCTGGAGGTAACACCGGGGAGCTGTTTTTT. Translation gives CASSSPKSGGNTGELFF.

The chain recombines TRBV19 with TRBJ2-7; TRBD2 matches at 12 bases. Germline assignment: CDR1 LNHDA and CDR2 SQIVND (reference sequence). This CDR3 is 15 amino acids long. The junction had 3 bases not matched to a gene; V was cut back by 2 bases and J by 4 bases. The CDR3 sequence: CASSIRLAGGYEQYF. The CDR3 DNA follows: TGTGCCAGTAGTATACGTCTAGCGGGAGGGTACGAGCAGTACTTC.

This chain links TRBV13 with TRBJ1-2, with 8 bases fitting TRBD1. With V trimmed by 5 bases and J by 5 bases, 10 bases remained unmatched. Germline assignment: CDR1 PRHDT and CDR2 FYEKMQ (reference sequence). CDR3 length equals 15 residues. CDR3 amino acids: CASSNGQGLIYGYTF. In nucleotides, the CDR3 is TGTGCCAGCAGCAATGGACAGGGTCTGATTTATGGCTACACCTTC.

The chain couples TRBV6-5 to TRBJ2-5; D possibly corresponds to TRBD2 (6 bases). The CDR3 is 15 amino acids. Germline CDR1 reads MNHEY; CDR2 reads SVGAGI. Between the trimmed V and J ends, which lost 0 bases and 3 bases, there was a span of 11 bases. For the CDR3, the DNA is TGTGCCAGCAGTTACTCGCTAGCGATTAAAGAGACCCAGTACTTC. As protein: CASSYSLAIKETQYF.